This note documents a single T cell receptor (beta chain) sequence. The antigen is undetermined. The data belong to a study of cytomegalovirus exposure and HLA in healthy donors. Study results and limitations: Cytomegalovirus-associated status was assigned to fewer than 200 TCR beta chains. Within an earlier analysis, most TCR beta V segments proved productive either about 87% or about 30% of the time. In presence/absence analyses, roughly uniform sequencing depth across donors was assumed.

The PCR contained 60 Vbeta and 13 Jbeta primers. Generated by immunoSEQ multiplex PCR, the TCRdb table keeps only in-frame clones and is missing some. The table lists 50,000 to 65,000 clones, roughly 73% of them singletons. The germline V and J ends were trimmed by 0 bases and 6 bases, with 13 bases remaining between them. The length of the CDR3 is 15 residues. The germline gives CDR1 SGDLS, CDR2 YYNGEE. The V call is TRBV9, the J call TRBJ1-5; D not resolved. Sequencing was performed on PBMCs. This receptor was obtained from a woman in her 40s in good health and CMV-seropositive. CDR3 nucleotide sequence: TGTGCCAGCAGCGTAGGGGAAGGTCGGGGTCAGCCCCAGCATTTT. It translates to CASSVGEGRGQPQHF.